The T cell receptor beta chain described here comes from a study of technical replicates of blood from several donors. Only in-frame clones appear in the TCRdb table, and some are missing; sequencing was by immunoSEQ multiplex PCR. This sample carries approximately 99,000 clones, 90% to 97% of them seen once, and the ten largest clones take about 0.38%. The sample taken for sequencing was T cells isolated from PBMCs. The sequence was collected from a human donor in good health.

As DNA, the CDR3 is TGTGCCAGCAGCTTGTCGGGACTAGCGTACACAGATACGCAGTATTTT. Its translation: CASSLSGLAYTDTQYF. The V call is TRBV5-4, the J call TRBJ2-3; TRBD2 agrees at 10 bases. The CDR3 covers 16 residues. Germline V lookup: CDR1 SGHNT, CDR2 YYREEE (reference sequence). V shed 1 base, J shed 2 bases, and the junction held 4 bases outside the gene matches.